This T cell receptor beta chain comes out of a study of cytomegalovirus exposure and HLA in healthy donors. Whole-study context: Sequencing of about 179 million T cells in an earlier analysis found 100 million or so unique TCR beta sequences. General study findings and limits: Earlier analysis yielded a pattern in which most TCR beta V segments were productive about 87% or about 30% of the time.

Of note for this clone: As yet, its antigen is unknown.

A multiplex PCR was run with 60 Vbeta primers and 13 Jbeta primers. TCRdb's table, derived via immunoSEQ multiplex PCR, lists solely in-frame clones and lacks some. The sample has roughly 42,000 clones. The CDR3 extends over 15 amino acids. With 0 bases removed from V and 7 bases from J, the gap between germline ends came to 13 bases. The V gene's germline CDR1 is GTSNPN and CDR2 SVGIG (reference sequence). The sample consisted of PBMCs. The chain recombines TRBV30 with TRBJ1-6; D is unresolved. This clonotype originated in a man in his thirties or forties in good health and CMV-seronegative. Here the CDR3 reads CAWSVLGSRNSPLHF. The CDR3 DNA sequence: TGTGCCTGGAGTGTACTGGGCAGCCGAAATTCACCCCTCCACTTT.